Listed below are T cell receptor beta chains from one sample, sequenced in a study of OX40 agonist ivuxolimab in advanced cancers. The method was immunoSEQ multiplex PCR; TCRdb's version includes in-frame clones alone and lacks a portion of them. The sample lists some 74,000 clones; 85% were seen once. The material sequenced was CD4+ or CD8+ T cells sorted from blood, taken in a trial of the OX40 agonist ivuxolimab. The receptor set was obtained from an adult with an advanced solid tumor such as melanoma, head and neck, liver or kidney cancer. Each CDR3 is given with its conserved first and last residue. The order of the fields is J gene, V gene, clone size, CDR3 protein. Only some rows state a clone size, as once, few, many or a class for expanded clones.

TRBJ1-2 | TRBV19 | NA | CASSWGTGGASPSGYTF
TRBJ2-7 | TRBV11-3 | NA | CASSLESGTGYEQYF
TRBJ2-7 | TRBV30 | NA | CAWTPGGEQYF
TRBJ2-7 | TRBV10-2 | NA | CASSPGRRVSYEQYF
TRBJ2-7 | TRBV5-4 | NA | CASSLNLRAYEQYF
TRBJ2-3 | TRBV4-1 | once | CASSQAPGQGGRDTQYF
TRBJ2-1 | TRBV19 | NA | CASSIEGGGSSYNEQFF
TRBJ1-2 | TRBV5-8 | NA | CASSLGSVRANYGYTF
TRBJ2-7 | TRBV5-1 | NA | CASSLGDRSYEQYF
TRBJ2-2 | TRBV9 | NA | CASSVDGGLPTGELFF
TRBJ2-5 | TRBV18 | NA | CASSPGEETQYF
TRBJ2-7 | TRBV30 | NA | CAGTEGSGRHYEQYF
TRBJ2-2 | TRBV18 | NA | CASSPFGQSNTGELFF
TRBJ2-2 | TRBV7-2 | NA | CASSPALLYSGELFF
TRBJ1-5 | TRBV30 | NA | CAWSAQTGNQPQHF
TRBJ2-6 | TRBV4-1 | NA | CASSLSTSGTGSSGANVLTF
TRBJ2-7 | TRBV6-5 | NA | CASSDGYEQYF
TRBJ1-4 | TRBV15 | NA | CATSRDVGREKLFF
TRBJ2-3 | TRBV5-1 | NA | CASRGTVSTDTQYF
TRBJ2-3 | TRBV28 | NA | CASSLVGAGSTDTQYF
TRBJ2-5 | TRBV6-1 | NA | CASSEGTGGGRETQYF
TRBJ2-7 | TRBV6-6 | NA | CASSPTGREQYF
TRBJ2-7 | TRBV20-1 | NA | CSANRGREQYF
TRBJ1-4 | TRBV5-1 | once | CASSLDSATNEKLFF
TRBJ2-1 | TRBV6-4 | NA | CASSVGAYNEQFF
TRBJ2-7 | TRBV10-3 | NA | CAIKVQGADHEQYF
TRBJ1-1 | TRBV5-5 | NA | CASSSLTGRTEAFF
TRBJ1-3 | TRBV7-9 | NA | CASSPQTASSGNTIYF
TRBJ1-1 | TRBV11-2 | NA | CASSLDRNTEAFF
TRBJ1-1 | TRBV2 | NA | CASSYTFGGTEAFF
TRBJ2-1 | TRBV11-2 | NA | CASSPQGWSSYNEQFF
TRBJ1-1 | TRBV9 | few | CASSVGGSTEAFF
TRBJ2-3 | TRBV10-3 | NA | CAISESDRTQYF
TRBJ2-7 | TRBV29-1 | NA | CSVEYLYEQYF
TRBJ2-7 | TRBV5-1 | NA | CASSLLGAYEQYF